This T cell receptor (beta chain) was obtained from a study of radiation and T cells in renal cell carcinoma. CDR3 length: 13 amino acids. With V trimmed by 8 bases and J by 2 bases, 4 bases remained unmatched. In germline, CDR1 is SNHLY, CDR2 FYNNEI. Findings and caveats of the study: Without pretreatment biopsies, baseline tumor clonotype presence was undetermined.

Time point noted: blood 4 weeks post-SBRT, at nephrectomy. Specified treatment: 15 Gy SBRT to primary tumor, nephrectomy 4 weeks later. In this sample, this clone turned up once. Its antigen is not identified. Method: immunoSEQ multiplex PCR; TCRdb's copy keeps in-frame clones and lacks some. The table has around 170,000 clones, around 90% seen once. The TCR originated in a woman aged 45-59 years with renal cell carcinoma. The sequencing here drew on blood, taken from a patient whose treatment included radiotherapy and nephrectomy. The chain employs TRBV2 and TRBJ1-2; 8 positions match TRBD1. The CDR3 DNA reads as TGTGCCAGCGGACGGACAGGGAACTATGGCTACACCTTC. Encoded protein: CASGRTGNYGYTF. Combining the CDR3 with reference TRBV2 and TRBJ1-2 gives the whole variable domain EPEVTQTPSHQVTQMGQEVILRCVPISNHLYFYWYRQILGQKVEFLVSFYNNEISEKSEIFDDQFSVERPDGSNFTLKIRSTKLEDSAMYFCASGRTGNYGYTFGSGTRLTVV.